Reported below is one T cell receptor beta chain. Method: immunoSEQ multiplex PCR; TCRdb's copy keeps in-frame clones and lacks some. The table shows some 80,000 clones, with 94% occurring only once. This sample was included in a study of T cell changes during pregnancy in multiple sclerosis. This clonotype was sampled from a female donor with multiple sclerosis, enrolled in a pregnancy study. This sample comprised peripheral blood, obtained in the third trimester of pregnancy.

The CDR3: CASSSENRGSQPQHF. CDR3 nucleotide sequence: TGTGCCAGCAGCTCGGAGAACAGGGGTAGTCAGCCCCAGCATTTT. The V call is TRBV7-9, the J call TRBJ1-5; 7 nucleotides line up with TRBD1. CDR3 size: 15 residues. With 4 bases clipped from V and 6 bases from J, the junction kept 9 bases outside the gene matches. From germline, CDR1 is SEHNR and CDR2 FQNEAQ (reference sequence).